This TCR beta chain derives from a study of T cell repertoires in ileal Crohn's disease. Study as a whole: Less than 45% were active smokers at surgery; median disease duration was nearly eight years. About half received postoperative treatment, some ten with thiopurines and approximately 19 anti-TNF.

The time point is: neoterminal ileum biopsy at postoperative endoscopy, about 6 months after surgery. The CDR3 consists of 11 residues. Germline CDR1 and CDR2: SQVTM and ANQGSEA. Libraries were prepared by immunoSEQ multiplex PCR; TCRdb keeps only in-frame clonotypes and omits some of them. The sample holds 15,000 to 20,000 clones; approximately 77% are singletons and the top ten take less than 5%. Points from the study as a whole: Clonal expansions were more frequent in active smokers than non-smokers at surgery.

As to this clone: What it binds is not known. The junction does not match germline at one end; this may be a read error.

The rearrangement uses TRBV29-1 and TRBJ1-2, with unresolved D. Input material: ileal tissue. This receptor was identified in an adult with Crohn's disease. The CDR3 reads CSVEDKRKPTF. As DNA, the CDR3 is TGCAGCGTTGAAGATAAGAGGAAACCGACGTTC.